Presented here are 11 T cell receptor beta chains from one specimen sequenced in a study of response to subunit inactivated influenza vaccine. Each CDR3 protein is one row after TCRdb ran MiXCR on the RT-PCR reads. The sample holds 550,000 to 600,000 distinct CDR3 sequences, about 12% seen once. The source material was PBMCs from blood, sampled on the day of vaccination. These receptor sequences come from a man between 45 and 60 years old who received an inactivated influenza vaccine.

This clonotype came up a few times. The CDR3: CAISDSGEETQYF. In DNA, the CDR3 is TGTGCCATCAGTGACTCTGGGGAAGAGACCCAGTACTTC. J is TRBJ2-5 and V is TRBV10-3; no clear D. Looked up from germline, CDR1 is ENHRY and CDR2 is SYGVKD. This CDR3 region has 13 residues. Trimming took off 3 bases at V and 3 bases at J, with 8 bases between the two ends.

The chain links TRBV6-6 to TRBJ2-7; perhaps TRBD2 as D (5 bases). The length of the CDR3 is 13 residues. V was pared by 2 bases and J by 6 bases, with 11 bases between. CDR1 and CDR2 from the germline V gene are MNHNY and SVGAGI (reference sequence). CDR3 bases: TGTGCCAGCAGTTACGGGGTAGCGTTCGAGCAGTACTTC. Its protein is CASSYGVAFEQYF.

V usage is TRBV13 and J usage is TRBJ2-3, with 13 bases fitting TRBD2. Trimming removed 1 base from V and 5 bases from J; junction bases left unmatched: 9. The CDR3 has 18 residues. Germline V CDR1 and CDR2: PRHDT, FYEKMQ (reference sequence). CDR3 DNA sequence: TGTGCCAGCAGCTTAGTCCCCCGACTAGCGGGGGGCGTAGATACGCAGTATTTT. Translated, it gives CASSLVPRLAGGVDTQYF.

The gene calls are TRBV6-1 and TRBJ2-2, with TRBD2 matching over 14 bases. CDR1 and CDR2 (germline): MNHNS, SASEGT. The CDR3 has 17 residues. With 9 bases clipped from V and 4 bases from J, the junction kept 10 bases outside the gene matches. The CDR3 loop is CASTGLAGVFGTGELFF. Written as DNA, the CDR3 is TGTGCCAGTACGGGACTAGCGGGAGTTTTCGGCACCGGGGAGCTGTTTTTT.

The sample holds many counts of this clonotype. V and J are TRBV12-3 or TRBV12-4 and TRBJ2-3; D possibly corresponds to TRBD1 (6 bases). The CDR3 spans 15 residues. V shed 6 bases and J shed 0 bases, with 13 bases lying between them. The chain's CDR3 is CASSRDRFSTDTQYF. CDR3 DNA sequence: TGTGCCAGCAGCCGAGACAGGTTCAGCACAGATACGCAGTATTTT.

This clonotype was detected a few times. The V call is TRBV7-2, the J call TRBJ2-7, with 12 nucleotides matching TRBD2. Germline V gene sequence: CDR1 SGHTA, CDR2 FQGNSA. The CDR3 consists of 13 residues. Trimming cost V 4 bases and J 11 bases; bases outside gene matches: 6. The CDR3 DNA follows: TGTGCCAGCAGCTCGAGGACTAGCGGGGAAGAGTACTTC. Its translation: CASSSRTSGEEYF.

This clonotype was observed a handful of times. The chain couples TRBV3-1 to TRBJ2-1, with TRBD2 as a possible D gene (5 bases). The CDR3 runs to 12 residues. The germline V gene encodes CDR1 LGHDT and CDR2 YNNKEL (reference sequence). Between the trimmed V and J ends, which lost 1 base and 13 bases, there was a span of 11 bases. The CDR3 DNA reads TGTGCCAGCAGCCAAGTCTCGGGGATTCAGTTCTTC. Encoded protein: CASSQVSGIQFF.

The V gene is TRBV7-2, the J gene TRBJ2-1, with D tentatively TRBD2 (5 bases). The CDR3 consists of 17 residues. Looked up from germline, CDR1 is SGHTA and CDR2 is FQGNSA. Trimming pared 5 bases from V and 3 bases from J, leaving 20 bases between. CDR3 sequence reads: CASSPYLAHIFYNEQFF. In DNA form, the CDR3 reads TGTGCCAGCAGCCCCTATCTAGCCCACATCTTCTACAATGAGCAGTTCTTC. The entire variable domain, with the rest obtained from reference TRBV7-2 and TRBJ2-1, is as follows: GAGVSQSPSNKVTEKGKDVELRCDPISGHTALYWYRQSLGQGLEFLIYFQGNSAPDKSGLPSDRFSAERTGGSVSTLTIQRTQQEDSAVYLCASSPYLAHIFYNEQFFGPGTRLTVL.

This clonotype has at least ten counts. CDR3: CASSEGGQPTPYNEQFF. The CDR3 DNA sequence: TGTGCCAGCAGTGAAGGGGGGCAGCCGACTCCCTACAATGAGCAGTTCTTC. V is TRBV25-1 and J is TRBJ2-1; either TRBD1 or TRBD2 may fit D (6 bases each). CDR1 is MGHDK, CDR2 SYGVNS, per germline. This CDR3 contains 17 residues. The V and J ends lost 2 bases and 2 bases respectively, with 16 bases between them.

This clonotype was seen many times. CDR3 residues: CASSSRTASTDTQYF. The DNA for the CDR3 is TGTGCCAGCAGCAGCCGGACAGCTAGCACAGATACGCAGTATTTT. V usage is TRBV7-2 and J usage is TRBJ2-3; TRBD1 might be the D (6 bases). V was clipped by 5 bases and J by 0 bases, with 12 bases between them. The CDR3 runs 15 residues. The germline CDR1 and CDR2 sequences are SGHTA and FQGNSA.

This clonotype was picked up a small number of times. This sequence joins TRBV20-1 and TRBJ2-7; D not resolved. CDR1 and CDR2 from the germline V gene are DFQATT and SNEGSKA (reference sequence). V lost 4 bases and J lost 2, with 9 bases in between. The CDR3 sequence is 12 residues long. As DNA, the CDR3 is TGCAGTGCTAACTCACAGACCTACGAGCAGTACTTC. Its protein product is CSANSQTYEQYF.